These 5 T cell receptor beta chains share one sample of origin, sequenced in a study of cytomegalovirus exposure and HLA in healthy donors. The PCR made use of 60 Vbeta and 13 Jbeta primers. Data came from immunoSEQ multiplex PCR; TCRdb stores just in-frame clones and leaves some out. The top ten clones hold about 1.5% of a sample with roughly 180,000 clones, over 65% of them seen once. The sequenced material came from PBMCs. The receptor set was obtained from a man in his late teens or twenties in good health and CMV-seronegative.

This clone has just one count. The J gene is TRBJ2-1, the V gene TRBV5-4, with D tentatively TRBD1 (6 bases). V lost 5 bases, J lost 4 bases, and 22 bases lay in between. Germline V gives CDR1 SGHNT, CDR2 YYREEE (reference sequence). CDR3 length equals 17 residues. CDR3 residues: CASSHPIRDIRYNEQFF. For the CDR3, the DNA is TGTGCCAGCAGTCACCCCATAAGGGACATAAGATACAATGAGCAGTTCTTC. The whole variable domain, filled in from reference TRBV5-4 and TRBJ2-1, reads ETGVTQSPTHLIKTRGQQVTLRCSSQSGHNTVSWYQQALGQGPQFIFQYYREEENGRGNFPPRFSGLQFPNYSSELNVNALELDDSALYLCASSHPIRDIRYNEQFFGPGTRLTVL.

The CDR3 is CASSLKQGAGDWYTEAFF. The CDR3 DNA reads as TGTGCCAGCAGCTTAAAACAGGGGGCGGGGGATTGGTACACTGAAGCTTTCTTT. The rearrangement uses TRBV7-9 and TRBJ1-1, with 9 bases aligning to TRBD1. With 2 bases clipped from V and 3 bases from J, the junction kept 13 bases outside the gene matches. The CDR3 extends over 18 amino acids. Germline-derived CDR1 and CDR2 are SEHNR and FQNEAQ (reference sequence).

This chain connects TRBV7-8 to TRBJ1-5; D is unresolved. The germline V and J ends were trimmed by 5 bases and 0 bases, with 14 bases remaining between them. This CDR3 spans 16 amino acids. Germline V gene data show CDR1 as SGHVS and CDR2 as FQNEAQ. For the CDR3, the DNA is TGTGCCAGCAGCCTCTGGGCTATAGGTAGCAATCAGCCCCAGCATTTT. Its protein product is CASSLWAIGSNQPQHF.

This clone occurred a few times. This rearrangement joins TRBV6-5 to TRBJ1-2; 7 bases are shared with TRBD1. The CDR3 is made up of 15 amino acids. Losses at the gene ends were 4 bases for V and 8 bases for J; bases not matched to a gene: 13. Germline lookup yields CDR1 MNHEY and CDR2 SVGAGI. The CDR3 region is CASSFAGQPEGGYTF. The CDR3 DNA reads TGTGCCAGCAGTTTCGCGGGACAGCCCGAGGGGGGCTACACCTTC.

The CDR3 nucleotides read TGTGCCAGCAGCTTAGGTCTAGCGGGCTCCTACAATGAGCAGTTCTTC. This encodes CASSLGLAGSYNEQFF. The chain carries TRBV5-6 and TRBJ2-1; 8 bases map to TRBD2. Trimming took 2 bases from V and 0 from J; bases not matched to a gene: 4. Germline CDR1 reads SGHDT; CDR2 reads YYEEEE. There are 16 residues in the CDR3. Drawing the rest from reference TRBV5-6 and TRBJ2-1, the complete variable domain is DAGVTQSPTHLIKTRGQQVTLRCSPKSGHDTVSWYQQALGQGPQFIFQYYEEEERQRGNFPDRFSGHQFPNYSSELNVNALLLGDSALYLCASSLGLAGSYNEQFFGPGTRLTVL.